Listed here are 16 T cell receptor beta chains from one sample, sequenced in a study of blood T cell repertoires in COVID-19 (dated by TCRdb to the early 2020s). Library preparation employed the immunoSEQ multiplex PCR assay. TCRdb's version of the immuneACCESS table is confined to in-frame rearrangements and falls short of the full clone set. An unresolved V gene accounts for under half of the shortfall where checked; the remainder is of unknown origin. The sample table shows over 250,000 clones, and more than 75% are seen once. Over 2% of the sample is taken by the ten largest. The source material was peripheral blood. These receptors all come from a woman in her forties or fifties with acute or convalescent COVID-19.

The gene calls are TRBV11-2 and TRBJ2-5; the match to TRBD2 covers 9 bases. This CDR3 is 16 amino acids long. Germline V gene lookup returns CDR1 SGHAT and CDR2 FQNNGV. The V and J ends lost 4 bases and 0 bases, in that order; junction bases with no gene match: 6. CDR3 sequence (DNA): TGTGCCAGCAGCTACCTAGCGGGACAAAACCAAGAGACCCAGTACTTC. This gives the protein CASSYLAGQNQETQYF.

V gene TRBV7-9 combines with J gene TRBJ1-4; 8 bases map to TRBD1. CDR3 length: 15 amino acids. The V gene end was trimmed by 5 bases and the J gene end by 3 bases; junction bases not matched to a gene: 5. Germline CDR1 is SEHNR and CDR2 is FQNEAQ (reference sequence). The CDR3 loop reads CASSPQGEPNEKLFF. DNA for the CDR3: TGTGCCAGCAGCCCACAGGGGGAGCCTAATGAAAAACTGTTTTTT.

The chain combines TRBV14 with TRBJ1-1; 7 positions match TRBD1. After removal of 5 bases from V and 3 bases from J, the junction contained 6 bases not matched to a gene. The germline gives CDR1 SGHDN, CDR2 FVKESK. This CDR3 is 14 amino acids long. In DNA form, the CDR3 reads TGTGCCAGCAGCGCCAGGGGGTGGGACACTGAAGCTTTCTTT. This encodes CASSARGWDTEAFF.

The rearrangement uses TRBV27 and TRBJ1-2; possible D gene TRBD1, 6 bases. V was pared by 10 bases and J by 6 bases, with 18 bases between. Germline V CDR1 and CDR2: MNHEY, SMNVEV (reference sequence). The CDR3 sequence is 13 residues long. CDR3 DNA: TGTGCCACCAGGCAGCAGGGGCAAGATGGCTACACCTTC. This gives the protein CATRQQGQDGYTF.

The chain couples TRBV11-2 to TRBJ2-7; TRBD1 matches 9 bases. The CDR3 spans 14 residues. The V gene's germline CDR1 is SGHAT and CDR2 FQNNGV. V trimming: 5 bases; J trimming: 1 base; junction bases outside the gene matches: 3. The CDR3: CASSRGQGSYEQYF. CDR3 bases: TGTGCCAGCAGCAGAGGACAGGGGTCCTACGAGCAGTACTTC.

This chain uses TRBV7-2 with TRBJ2-1, with TRBD2 matching over 7 bases. After removal of 0 bases from V and 8 bases from J, the junction contained 10 bases not matched to a gene. The CDR3 loop spans 16 amino acids. CDR1 is SGHTA, CDR2 FQGNSA, per germline. This chain's CDR3 is CASSLAQGLVKYEQFF. The CDR3 nucleotides read TGTGCCAGCAGCTTAGCCCAAGGACTAGTGAAGTATGAGCAGTTCTTC.

The chain employs TRBV6-4 and TRBJ2-3, with 13 bases aligning to TRBD2. CDR1 is MRHNA and CDR2 is SNTAGT in the germline V gene. CDR3 length: 18 residues. V shed 4 bases and J 0 bases; nucleotides not matched to a gene: 7. CDR3 protein: CASSARLAGGASTDTQYF. Written as DNA, the CDR3 is TGTGCCAGCAGTGCCAGACTAGCGGGAGGTGCTAGCACAGATACGCAGTATTTT.

In DNA, the CDR3 is TGTGCCAGCAGCTTGGAGGAGGGGGCGGCTTACAATGAGCAGTTCTTC. Translation: CASSLEEGAAYNEQFF. The V call is TRBV5-4, the J call TRBJ2-1, with D possibly matching TRBD1 (7 bases). CDR1 SGHNT and CDR2 YYREEE come from the germline V gene (reference sequence). The CDR3 totals 16 residues. V gave up 0 bases and J gave up 4 bases, with 14 bases separating them.

The chain combines TRBV3-1 (or the pseudogene TRBV3-2) with TRBJ1-3; unclear D gene. The CDR3 is 14 residues long. V lost 0 bases and J lost 0, with 3 bases in between. Germline V lookup: CDR1 LGHDT, CDR2 YNNKEL (reference sequence). CDR3 in amino acids: CASSQESSGNTIYF. The CDR3 DNA sequence: TGTGCCAGCAGCCAAGAGAGCTCTGGAAACACCATATATTTT.

The V gene is TRBV5-4, the J gene TRBJ1-6, with 8 nucleotides matching TRBD1. There are 19 residues in the CDR3. J gave up 9 bases and V 3 bases, and 20 bases lay outside the gene matches. Germline V gene sequence: CDR1 SGHNT, CDR2 YYREEE (reference sequence). The CDR3 loop reads CASSWGRTGSVPWGSPLHF. CDR3 bases: TGTGCCAGCAGCTGGGGAAGGACAGGGTCGGTTCCATGGGGTTCACCCCTCCACTTT.

The chain couples TRBV24-1 to TRBJ1-1; no firm D call. CDR3 length equals 14 residues. Trimming pared 5 bases from V and 0 bases from J, leaving 9 bases between. CDR1 KGHDR and CDR2 SFDVKD come from the germline V gene. CDR3 sequence (DNA): TGTGCCACCAGTGGAGGCTTTCTGAACACTGAAGCTTTCTTT. This codes for CATSGGFLNTEAFF.

The V and J genes are TRBV6-5 and TRBJ2-7, with 12 bases matching TRBD2. Germline CDR1 reads MNHEY; CDR2 reads SVGAGI. Trimming removed 8 bases from V and 2 bases from J; junction bases left unmatched: 7. This CDR3 comprises 15 residues. Here the CDR3 DNA reads TGTGCCAGCGGCCGACTAGCGGGAGCTACCTACGAGCAGTACTTC. Residues: CASGRLAGATYEQYF.

The chain uses TRBV18 and TRBJ1-2; D ambiguous. V lost 1 base, J lost 4 bases, and 7 bases lay in between. Germline V gene lookup returns CDR1 KGHSH and CDR2 LQKENI. This CDR3 spans 13 amino acids. CDR3 loop: CASSPQLPYGYTF. DNA for the CDR3: TGTGCCAGCTCACCACAGCTTCCCTATGGCTACACCTTC.

The rearrangement joins TRBV24-1 to TRBJ1-2; D is ambiguous. The CDR3 totals 13 residues. Trimming pared 0 bases from V and 2 bases from J, leaving 3 bases between. Germline CDR1 reads KGHDR; CDR2 reads SFDVKD. The CDR3: CATSDLSNYGYTF. In DNA, the CDR3 is TGTGCCACCAGTGATTTGTCAAACTATGGCTACACCTTC.

This chain uses TRBV7-2 with TRBJ1-2, with 11 bases lining up with TRBD1. V lost 6 bases, J lost 6 bases, and 9 bases stayed unmatched. The CDR3 has 15 residues. Germline loops: CDR1 SGHTA, CDR2 FQGNSA. The CDR3 is CASRPRTGGADGYTF. DNA for the CDR3: TGTGCCAGCAGGCCGAGGACAGGGGGCGCGGATGGCTACACCTTC.

The chain joins TRBV6-5 to TRBJ1-3; D is uncertain. CDR1 and CDR2 (germline): MNHEY, SVGAGI. This CDR3 contains 14 residues. Trimming pared 5 bases from V and 0 bases from J, leaving 8 bases between. As DNA, the CDR3 is TGTGCCAGCAGTAAAAGGAGCTCTGGAAACACCATATATTTT. Translated, it gives CASSKRSSGNTIYF.